A single sample is the source of the 9 T cell receptor beta chains below, sequenced in a study of blood T cell repertoires in COVID-19. Here immunoSEQ multiplex PCR was the method, and the copy in TCRdb shows in-frame clones only, minus some. Here the sample spans over 95,000 clones, roughly 80% being singletons. The source material was peripheral blood. The receptors were sampled from a human donor in a cohort sampled during active COVID-19.

The rearrangement uses TRBV30 and TRBJ1-4; TRBD1 matches 8 bases. The germline V gene encodes CDR1 GTSNPN and CDR2 SVGIG (reference sequence). The CDR3 covers 14 residues. V was clipped by 3 bases and J by 7 bases; unmatched bases: 7. In DNA, the CDR3 is TGTGCCTGGAGACGGACAGGGACGGGTGAAAAACTGTTTTTT. It specifies CAWRRTGTGEKLFF. Filled out from reference TRBV30 and TRBJ1-4, the complete variable domain reads SQTIHQWPATLVQPVGSPLSLECTVEGTSNPNLYWYRQAAGRGLQLLFYSVGIGQISSEVPQNLSASRPQDRQFILSSKKLLLSDSGFYLCAWRRTGTGEKLFFGSGTQLSVL.

V gene TRBV7-2 combines with J gene TRBJ2-1; 12 bases match TRBD2. The V gene's germline CDR1 is SGHTA and CDR2 FQGNSA. This CDR3 region has 16 residues. Germline trimming cut 5 bases from V and 10 bases from J; bases unmatched to any gene: 12. CDR3 in amino acids: CASSAPRLAGDQEQFF. The CDR3 bases are TGTGCCAGCAGCGCGCCTCGACTAGCGGGAGATCAAGAGCAGTTCTTC. The whole variable domain, filled in from reference TRBV7-2 and TRBJ2-1, reads GAGVSQSPSNKVTEKGKDVELRCDPISGHTALYWYRQSLGQGLEFLIYFQGNSAPDKSGLPSDRFSAERTGGSVSTLTIQRTQQEDSAVYLCASSAPRLAGDQEQFFGPGTRLTVL.

Comments on this clone: Other DNA sequences in the same sample also yield this CDR3. The rearrangement uses TRBV28 and TRBJ2-7; D is undetermined. V lost 1 base and J 2 bases, leaving 6 bases between the germline ends. The germline gives CDR1 MDHEN, CDR2 SYDVKM. CDR3 size: 13 residues. CDR3 sequence (DNA): TGTGCCAGCAGTTTATCCTTAACCTACGAGCAGTACTTC. Translating it yields CASSLSLTYEQYF. Based on the CDR3 plus reference TRBV28 and TRBJ2-7, the full variable domain is DVKVTQSSRYLVKRTGEKVFLECVQDMDHENMFWYRQDPGLGLRLIYFSYDVKMKEKGDIPEGYSVSREKKERFSLILESASTNQTSMYLCASSLSLTYEQYFGPGTRLTVT.

The V gene is TRBV29-1, the J gene TRBJ2-5, with 7 bases identical to TRBD1. This CDR3 has 11 residues. Germline V lookup: CDR1 SQVTM, CDR2 ANQGSEA. V shed 4 bases, J shed 7 bases, and the junction held 3 bases outside the gene matches. The CDR3 is CSVGDSRTQYF. The CDR3 DNA is TGCAGCGTTGGGGACAGCCGGACCCAGTACTTC.

The table lists this clone with a count of one. The chain joins TRBV29-1 to TRBJ1-6; D remains ambiguous. Germline V gives CDR1 SQVTM, CDR2 ANQGSEA. V lost 8 bases to trimming and J lost 8 bases, with 16 bases between them. The CDR3 contains 13 residues. DNA for the CDR3: TGCAGCATAAGGAAGACTGGAGATTCACCCCTCCACTTT. It translates to CSIRKTGDSPLHF.

The rearrangement uses TRBV30 and TRBJ1-3, with D tentatively TRBD1 (5 bases). The V end lost 7 bases, the J end lost 0 bases, and 7 bases lay between the germline ends. The CDR3 is 12 residues long. Looked up from germline, CDR1 is GTSNPN and CDR2 is SVGIG (reference sequence). The CDR3 nucleotides are TGTGCCTCTGACAGCTCTGGAAACACCATATATTTT. This gives the protein CASDSSGNTIYF.

This chain joins TRBV30 and TRBJ2-7; the D gene is possibly TRBD2 (6 bases). This CDR3 is built from 14 residues. The germline gives CDR1 GTSNPN, CDR2 SVGIG (reference sequence). The V and J ends lost 0 bases and 3 bases respectively, with 12 bases between them. CDR3 in amino acids: CAWSVGGVLYEQYF. CDR3 bases: TGTGCCTGGAGTGTAGGAGGGGTTCTCTACGAGCAGTACTTC.

The chain links TRBV6-2 or TRBV6-3 to TRBJ2-5; 16 nucleotides agree with TRBD2. Germline CDR1 MNHEY, CDR2 SVGEGT. Trimming took 5 bases from V and 5 from J; bases not matched to a gene: 8. The CDR3 spans 17 residues. CDR3 coding DNA: TGTGCCAGCAGTGCGGGACTAGCGGGAGGGCCGCGGGAGACCCAGTACTTC. Residues: CASSAGLAGGPRETQYF.

This clone was found a few times. The V gene is TRBV11-2, the J gene TRBJ2-7, with D maybe TRBD1 (5 bases). Germline V lookup: CDR1 SGHAT, CDR2 FQNNGV. The length of the CDR3 is 14 residues. V lost 4 bases, J lost 1 base, and 11 bases lay in between. The CDR3 loop is CASSSSGLSYEQYF. CDR3 sequence (DNA): TGTGCCAGCAGCTCCTCAGGGTTATCCTACGAGCAGTACTTC.